This entry concerns a single T cell receptor (beta chain). Antigen specificity is unknown. The data belong to a study of PD-1 blockade in mismatch repair-deficient tumors. Whole-study context: Patients had around twelve mismatch repair-deficient cancer types, all previously treated and progressing. Study-level results: Tumor-resident clones, often absent from pretreatment blood, expanded after pembrolizumab and then contracted.

Generated by immunoSEQ multiplex PCR, the TCRdb table keeps only in-frame clones and is missing some. The sample lists under 40,000 clones; around four fifths were seen once. Looked up from germline, CDR1 is SGHAT and CDR2 is FQNNGV. The length of the CDR3 is 16 residues. J lost 5 bases, V lost 3 bases, and 7 bases had no gene match. Every patient had mismatch repair deficiency by PCR or immunohistochemistry. TCR sequencing covered a few patients who responded to pembrolizumab. The rearrangement links TRBV11-2 to TRBJ2-2; 9 positions agree with TRBD2. The input for sequencing was PBMCs, taken about 40 weeks after starting pembrolizumab. The TCR comes from an adult with mismatch repair-deficient cancer. The CDR3 DNA reads TGTGCCAGCAGCTTGATAGCGGGAGTTGAAACCGGGGAGCTGTTTTTT. Translation gives CASSLIAGVETGELFF.